Below are 14 T cell receptor beta chains sequenced from a single sample in a study of response to subunit inactivated influenza vaccine. TCRdb redid the calling of the RT-PCR reads with MiXCR, one entry per CDR3 protein. The top ten hold 11% of the sample, which has roughly 570,000 distinct CDR3 sequences, around 15% seen once. Source: PBMCs from blood, taken 12 days after vaccination. The receptors here all came from a man aged 50 to 60 who received an inactivated influenza vaccine.

This chain connects TRBV24-1 to TRBJ2-1; 7 bases agree with TRBD2. The CDR3 is 15 residues long. From germline, CDR1 is KGHDR and CDR2 SFDVKD. Trimming cost V 2 bases and J 8 bases; bases outside gene matches: 8. CDR3 nucleotides: TGTGCCACCAGTGATTCCCGGGCGGGGGTTGATGAGCAGTTCTTC. It yields the protein CATSDSRAGVDEQFF.

This clonotype was detected only a few times. The chain has TRBV13 and TRBJ2-1, with 7 bases fitting TRBD2. After removal of 4 bases from V and 9 bases from J, the junction contained 6 bases not matched to a gene. The CDR3 length is 13 residues. CDR1 is PRHDT, CDR2 FYEKMQ, per germline (reference sequence). CDR3: CASSYGTTGEQFF. In DNA, the CDR3 is TGTGCCAGCAGCTATGGGACTACCGGTGAGCAGTTCTTC.

This clonotype turned up a few times. J is TRBJ2-1 and V is TRBV7-8; 8 bases line up with TRBD2. Looked up from germline, CDR1 is SGHVS and CDR2 is FQNEAQ. Trimming cost V 6 bases and J 4 bases; bases outside gene matches: 5. The CDR3 is 14 amino acids. CDR3 in DNA: TGTGCCAGCAGGGGGACTAGGTCTTACAATGAGCAGTTCTTC. Its protein product is CASRGTRSYNEQFF.

This clonotype was observed at least ten times. The gene calls are TRBV3-1 and TRBJ2-3; D call uncertain. CDR1 LGHDT and CDR2 YNNKEL come from the germline V gene (reference sequence). This CDR3 comprises 11 residues. The V end was cut by 1 base, the J end by 14 bases, with 10 bases between. The CDR3 region has the DNA TGTGCCAGCAGCCAAGGACCAAAGGGGTATTTT. This codes for CASSQGPKGYF.

This clonotype has only a few counts. V is TRBV28 and J is TRBJ2-7, with D possibly matching TRBD1 (8 bases). The CDR3 runs 14 residues. The germline V and J ends were trimmed by 6 bases and 6 bases, with 18 bases remaining between them. The germline V gene has CDR1 MDHEN and CDR2 SYDVKM. CDR3 bases: TGTGCCAGCAGAACTACAGGGGGGGTGAGCGAGCAGTACTTC. This translates into CASRTTGGVSEQYF.

This clonotype was observed a handful of times. The chain couples TRBV3-1 to TRBJ2-7, with 10 bases identical to TRBD2. Trimming at V came to 3 bases and at J to 4 bases, leaving 3 bases not matched to a gene. From germline, CDR1 is LGHDT and CDR2 YNNKEL (reference sequence). This CDR3 spans 14 amino acids. The DNA of the CDR3 is TGTGCCAGCAGCCACTTAGCGGGAGGATACGAGCAGTACTTC. It yields the protein CASSHLAGGYEQYF.

V gene TRBV5-1 combines with J gene TRBJ2-5; D not resolved. Germline V gene data show CDR1 as SGHRS and CDR2 as YFSETQ. Trimming shortened V by 4 bases and J by 4 bases, and 17 bases separated the two germline ends. The CDR3 extends over 15 amino acids. This CDR3 reads CASSIRTLMGETQYF. The CDR3 DNA is TGCGCCAGCAGCATCCGGACCCTAATGGGAGAGACCCAGTACTTC.

V gene TRBV11-2 combines with J gene TRBJ2-2, with D perhaps matching TRBD1 (6 bases). This CDR3 contains 17 residues. Germline V gives CDR1 SGHAT, CDR2 FQNNGV. Trimming stripped 5 bases from V and 4 bases from J, with 20 bases between. The CDR3 DNA is TGTGCCAGCAGCGTTCGCGGACAGAGGAGTCTCACCGGGGAGCTGTTTTTT. Protein: CASSVRGQRSLTGELFF. The full variable domain, its missing parts supplied by reference TRBV11-2 and TRBJ2-2, is EAGVAQSPRYKIIEKRQSVAFWCNPISGHATLYWYQQILGQGPKLLIQFQNNGVVDDSQLPKDRFSAERLKGVDSTLKIQPAKLEDSAVYLCASSVRGQRSLTGELFFGEGSRLTVL.

The chain carries TRBV10-3 and TRBJ2-2; 7 bases map to TRBD1. J lost 6 bases, V lost 7 bases, and 14 bases had no gene match. The CDR3 is made up of 16 amino acids. Germline V gene sequence: CDR1 ENHRY, CDR2 SYGVKD. The CDR3, as DNA: TGTGCCATCACCGAGGTACCCAGGGGGACGGCCGGGGAGCTGTTTTTT. It specifies CAITEVPRGTAGELFF.

The rearrangement uses TRBV20-1 and TRBJ1-1; 10 bases map to TRBD1. V was clipped by 5 bases and J by 6 bases; unmatched bases: 9. Germline CDR1 DFQATT, CDR2 SNEGSKA (reference sequence). The CDR3 runs 14 residues. The CDR3 reads CSARKGQGESEAFF. For the CDR3, the DNA is TGCAGTGCTCGGAAAGGACAGGGGGAGTCTGAAGCTTTCTTT.

This clonotype has more than one count but fewer than ten. The gene calls are TRBV5-1 and TRBJ2-7, with 7 bases identical to TRBD2. The CDR3 totals 15 residues. The V gene's germline CDR1 is SGHRS and CDR2 YFSETQ. V gave up 0 bases and J gave up 7 bases; unmatched junction bases: 10. As DNA, the CDR3 is TGCGCCAGCAGCTTGGCTCTAGCGGAAGGGAAAGAGCAGTACTTC. Its protein is CASSLALAEGKEQYF.

The DNA for the CDR3 is TGTGCCAGCAGTTTCAGGAGCACTGAAGCTTTCTTT. Its protein is CASSFRSTEAFF. The rearrangement uses TRBV12-3 or TRBV12-4 and TRBJ1-1; D unclear. The CDR3 has 12 residues. The V end lost 3 bases, the J end lost 4 bases, and 6 bases lay between the germline ends.

The table lists this clonotype with a few counts. The chain links TRBV20-1 to TRBJ2-1; 9 bases fit TRBD2. Germline CDR1 is DFQATT and CDR2 is SNEGSKA (reference sequence). The V gene end was trimmed by 2 bases and the J gene end by 8 bases; junction bases not matched to a gene: 10. The CDR3 extends over 15 amino acids. As DNA, the CDR3 is TGCAGTGCTAGACCCGGGAACAGCGGGGGGTATGAGCAGTTCTTC. Protein product: CSARPGNSGGYEQFF.

V gene TRBV4-1 combines with J gene TRBJ2-7, with a possible D match to TRBD1 (6 bases). Trimming stripped 2 bases from V and 3 bases from J, with 14 bases between. The CDR3 length is 15 residues. Looked up from germline, CDR1 is MGHRA and CDR2 is YSYEKL. In nucleotides, the CDR3 is TGCGCCAGCAGCCAACAAACTAGGACAGTCTACGAGCAGTACTTC. Protein product: CASSQQTRTVYEQYF.